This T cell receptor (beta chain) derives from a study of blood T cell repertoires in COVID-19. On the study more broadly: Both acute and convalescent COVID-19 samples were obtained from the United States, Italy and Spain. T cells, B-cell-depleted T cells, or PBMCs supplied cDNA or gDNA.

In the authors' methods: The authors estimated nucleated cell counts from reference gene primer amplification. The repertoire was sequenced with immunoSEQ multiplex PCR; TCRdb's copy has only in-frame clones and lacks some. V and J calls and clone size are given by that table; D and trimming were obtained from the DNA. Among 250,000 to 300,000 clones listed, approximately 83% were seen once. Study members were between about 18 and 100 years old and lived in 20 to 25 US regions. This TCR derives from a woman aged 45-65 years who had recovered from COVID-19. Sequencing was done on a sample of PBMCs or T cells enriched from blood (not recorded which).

CDR3 amino acids: CASSLRRRLTYQPQHF. The CDR3 DNA is TGTGCCAGCAGTTTAAGACGCAGGTTGACCTATCAGCCCCAGCATTTT. The chain recombines TRBV28 with TRBJ1-5; D uncertain. The germline V gene has CDR1 MDHEN and CDR2 SYDVKM. The V end lost 2 bases, the J end lost 5 bases, and 16 bases lay between the germline ends. The CDR3 is made up of 16 amino acids.